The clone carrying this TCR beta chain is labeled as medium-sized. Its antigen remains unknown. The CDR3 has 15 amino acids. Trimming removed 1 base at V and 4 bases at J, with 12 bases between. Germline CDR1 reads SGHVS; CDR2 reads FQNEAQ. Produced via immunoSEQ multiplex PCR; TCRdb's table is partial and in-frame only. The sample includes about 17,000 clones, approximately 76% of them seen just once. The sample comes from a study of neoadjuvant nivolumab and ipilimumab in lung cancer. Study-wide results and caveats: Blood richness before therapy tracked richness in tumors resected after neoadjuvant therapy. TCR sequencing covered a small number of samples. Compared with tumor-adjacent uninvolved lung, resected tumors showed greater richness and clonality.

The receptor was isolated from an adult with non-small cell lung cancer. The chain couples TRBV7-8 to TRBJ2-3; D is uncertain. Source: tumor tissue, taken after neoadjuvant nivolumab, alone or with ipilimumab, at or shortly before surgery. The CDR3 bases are TGTGCCAGCAGCTTAGGGCCTCGCCGCGCAGATACGCAGTATTTT. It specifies CASSLGPRRADTQYF.